The text below deals with one T cell receptor (beta chain). The sample comes from a study of blood T cell repertoires in COVID-19. The method was immunoSEQ multiplex PCR; TCRdb's version includes in-frame clones alone and lacks a portion of them. The sample holds 85,000 to 130,000 clones, less than 90% seen once. The ends were cut back, 1 base at V and 6 bases at J, with 11 bases in the middle. The CDR3 length is 13 residues. CDR1 SGHRS and CDR2 YFSETQ come from the germline V gene. Sequenced input: peripheral blood. This chain connects TRBV5-1 to TRBJ2-7; tentatively, D is TRBD1 (6 bases). This clonotype originated in a human donor in a cohort sampled during active COVID-19. The CDR3 here is CASSLPNRAEQYF. Written as DNA, the CDR3 is TGCGCCAGCAGCTTGCCTAACAGGGCCGAGCAGTACTTC.